This T cell receptor (beta chain) stems from a study of radiation and T cells in renal cell carcinoma. For this clone: The antigen is not known.

Study observations and caveats: Top tumor clonotypes rose in blood 2 weeks post-radiation, then contracted.

Time point defined: blood 4 weeks post-SBRT, at nephrectomy. Described treatment: 15 Gy SBRT to primary tumor, nephrectomy 4 weeks later. Clear cell pathology was present in this patient's renal cell carcinoma. TCRdb's copy holds only in-frame clones and misses some; the assay was immunoSEQ multiplex PCR. The table has 75,000 to 95,000 clones, around four fifths seen once. The origin of this receptor is a man in his fifties with renal cell carcinoma. Sequencing was performed on blood, taken from a patient whose treatment included radiotherapy and nephrectomy.

The CDR3 bases are TGTGCCAGTAGTATCTCCAGGGCTGGAAACACCATATATTTT. This encodes CASSISRAGNTIYF. The chain recombines TRBV19 with TRBJ1-3; a possible D gene is TRBD1 (5 bases). Trimming took off 3 bases at V and 2 bases at J, with 8 bases between the two ends. The CDR3 covers 14 residues. CDR1 and CDR2 from the germline V gene are LNHDA and SQIVND (reference sequence).